This record concerns one TCR beta chain sequence. What it binds is unknown. The source of the sample is a study of T-cell memory formation after mild COVID-19. Study results and limitations: The appearance of some responding clones in pre-infection memory suggested that cross-reactive memory joined.

MiXCR, run by TCRdb on the 5' RACE reads, gives a single entry per CDR3 protein. The table lists about 210,000 distinct CDR3 sequences, roughly 30% of them singletons. V dropped 3 bases and J dropped 4; count of bases not matched to a gene: 7. Germline assignment: CDR1 DFQATT and CDR2 SNEGSKA (reference sequence). This CDR3 contains 15 residues. This sequence was found in an adult woman who had mild COVID-19 (a few samples of this study predate the infection). Cell type and time point are not known. Source material: PBMCs or a T cell subset sorted from them (not recorded which). The chain recombines TRBV20-1 with TRBJ2-1; 9 bases align to TRBD2. As DNA, the CDR3 is TGCAGTGCTAGCCCGACTAGCGGAAGTTACAATGAGCAGTTCTTC. Its protein is CSASPTSGSYNEQFF.